The rows below give T cell receptor beta chains drawn from one sample of a study of CD8 T cells in ankylosing spondylitis. TCRdb reanalysed the 5' RACE reads using MiXCR and keeps one entry per CDR3 protein. This sample has 350,000 or so distinct CDR3 sequences; roughly 15% occur once, and the top ten carry 1.1%. The source material was blood, either unsorted or a sorted T cell fraction (not recorded which). These receptor sequences come from a male donor with ankylosing spondylitis or in good health (not recorded which). Both conserved end residues are part of each CDR3. A D gene is named only where the DNA matches it firmly. The size of a clone is reported for some rows only, either as once, few or many, or as a class for expanded clones.

CDR3nt | CDR3aa | v_gene | d_gene | abundance | j_gene
TGCGCCAGCAGCTTGGAGGGCCTCGGTGGGGACAATGAGCAGTTCTTC | CASSLEGLGGDNEQFF | TRBV5-1 | NA | few | TRBJ2-1
TGTGCCAGCAGTGTCCGAGGTAGCAATCAGCCCCAGCATTTT | CASSVRGSNQPQHF | TRBV2 | NA | many | TRBJ1-5
TGTGCTAGTGGTTTGCCTAGCGGGGGATACCAAGAGACCCAGTACTTC | CASGLPSGGYQETQYF | TRBV12-5 | TRBD2 | few | TRBJ2-5
TGTGCCAGCAGCTGGCCCGGGGAGATCGTTTCGGAGCAGTACTTC | CASSWPGEIVSEQYF | TRBV7-2 | NA | few | TRBJ2-7
TGTGCCAGCAGCCACGGGGGGCGCGAAACTGAAGCTTTCTTT | CASSHGGRETEAFF | TRBV3-1 | NA | few | TRBJ1-1
TGTGCCAGCAGTGAAGGGGGGGGAGGCCAAGAGACCCAGTACTTC | CASSEGGGGQETQYF | TRBV25-1 | TRBD2 | few | TRBJ2-5
TGCAGTGCCAAAAGAGCGGGGGGAGAGACCCAGTACTTC | CSAKRAGGETQYF | TRBV20-1 | TRBD2 | NA | TRBJ2-5
TGCGCCAGCAGCCCCCGAGGCCCTGTGGGCGTCATGAACACTGAAGCTTTCTTT | CASSPRGPVGVMNTEAFF | TRBV5-1 | NA | few | TRBJ1-1
TGTGCCAGCAGCCAAGATCTTAGGGGGGGAATCTACAATGAGCAGTTCTTC | CASSQDLRGGIYNEQFF | TRBV3-1 | NA | NA | TRBJ2-1
TGTGCCAGCAGCTTAGGGTACTCTGGCTACACCTTC | CASSLGYSGYTF | TRBV7-9 | NA | few | TRBJ1-2
TGTGCCAGCAGTCTCCGGGCCCAAGAGACCCAGTACTTC | CASSLRAQETQYF | TRBV7-9 | NA | many | TRBJ2-5
TGCGCCAGCAGCTTGGATACGGCGAACACTGAAGCTTTCTTT | CASSLDTANTEAFF | TRBV5-1 | NA | many | TRBJ1-1
TGTGCCAGCAGCCCAAATAGGGCTAGAGCCTACGAGCAGTACTTC | CASSPNRARAYEQYF | TRBV11-2 | NA | NA | TRBJ2-7
TGTGCCAGCAGTTTAGTAGGGCAGGGGAATGAAAAACTGTTTTTT | CASSLVGQGNEKLFF | TRBV12-3/TRBV12-4 | NA | many | TRBJ1-4
TGTGCCAGCAGCTATGATATAGCGGATTTATACAATGAGCAGTTCTTC | CASSYDIADLYNEQFF | TRBV5-6 | NA | NA | TRBJ2-1
TGCGCCAGCAGGGGGGGGGGAATTCAAGAGACCCAGTACTTC | CASRGGGIQETQYF | TRBV5-1 | TRBD2 | few | TRBJ2-5
TGTGCCAGCAGTGGTGACGGCTCCCCTGGAAACACCATATATTTT | CASSGDGSPGNTIYF | TRBV12-3/TRBV12-4 | NA | few | TRBJ1-3
TGTGCCAGCAGCCAAGACCAAACGGGGGAGCAGTACTTC | CASSQDQTGEQYF | TRBV4-2 | NA | NA | TRBJ2-7
TGTGCCAGCTCACCACCGGGAAGGAGAGAGACCCAGTACTTC | CASSPPGRRETQYF | TRBV18 | NA | NA | TRBJ2-5
TGTGCCAGCACCGGGTCCACCGGGGAGCTGTTTTTT | CASTGSTGELFF | TRBV6-6 | NA | many | TRBJ2-2
TGTGCCAGCAGCCTGTGGAACACCGGGGAGCTGTTTTTT | CASSLWNTGELFF | TRBV14 | NA | few | TRBJ2-2
TGCAGCGTTGCTGTGGGGTGGAACACTGAAGCTTTCTTT | CSVAVGWNTEAFF | TRBV29-1 | NA | few | TRBJ1-1
TGCGCCAGCAGTTCCGGGACAGGGAACACCGGGGAGCTGTTTTTT | CASSSGTGNTGELFF | TRBV5-1 | TRBD1 | many | TRBJ2-2
TGTGCCAGCCTCTTCGGGACTAGCGGGAGGCCGGCTCGTGGTGAGCAGTTCTTC | CASLFGTSGRPARGEQFF | TRBV5-6 | TRBD2 | NA | TRBJ2-1
TGTGCCAGCAGTGCGGACAGGGGGTTTAGCTCCTACGAGCAGTACTTC | CASSADRGFSSYEQYF | TRBV2 | TRBD1 | few | TRBJ2-7
TGTGCCTGGAGCAGGGGGGGATCGAACACCGGGGAGCTGTTTTTT | CAWSRGGSNTGELFF | TRBV30 | NA | few | TRBJ2-2
TGTGCCAGCAGTTCCCCTTTTGGGCGAAGTGAGCAGTTCTTC | CASSSPFGRSEQFF | TRBV12-3/TRBV12-4 | NA | many | TRBJ2-1
TGTGCCAGCGGGAGCAATTCGGGAAATCAGCCCCAGCATTTT | CASGSNSGNQPQHF | TRBV25-1 | NA | NA | TRBJ1-5
TGTGCCAGCAGCCCAACCCAGAGGGACACCTACGAGCAGTACTTC | CASSPTQRDTYEQYF | TRBV7-2 | NA | many | TRBJ2-7
TGCAGTGCTAGCGGCAGCTATAACACTGAAGCTTTCTTT | CSASGSYNTEAFF | TRBV20-1 | NA | few | TRBJ1-1
TGTGCCAGCAGTTACCCCACCGGCATGAACTACAATGAGCAGTTCTTC | CASSYPTGMNYNEQFF | TRBV6-5 | NA | few | TRBJ2-1
TGCGCCAGCAGCTCCTACACCGGGACAGCGAACACCGGGGAGCTGTTTTTT | CASSSYTGTANTGELFF | TRBV5-1 | TRBD1 | NA | TRBJ2-2
TGCAGTGCTGCCGGGACAGGGAACGAAAAACTGTTTTTT | CSAAGTGNEKLFF | TRBV20-1 | TRBD1 | NA | TRBJ1-4
TGCGCCAGCAGCTTCTCCGGCTCCACCGGGGAGCTGTTTTTT | CASSFSGSTGELFF | TRBV5-1 | NA | many | TRBJ2-2
TGTGCCAGCAGCCTATCCGGGACGGCGAATGTAGTTACGCAGTATTTT | CASSLSGTANVVTQYF | TRBV12-3/TRBV12-4 | NA | few | TRBJ2-3
TGTGCCAGCAGCTTAAGGCCGGGACAGTCCCTCAATGAGCAGTTCTTC | CASSLRPGQSLNEQFF | TRBV7-9 | TRBD1 | NA | TRBJ2-1
TGTGCCAGCAGCTTAATTCCCGGACAGGCGAATCCCCCCTCGCAGTTCTTC | CASSLIPGQANPPSQFF | TRBV7-9 | TRBD1 | few | TRBJ2-1
TGCGCCAGCAGCCCGGTGTCACAGGGCGGGTACACTGAAGCTTTCTTT | CASSPVSQGGYTEAFF | TRBV5-1 | NA | few | TRBJ1-1
TGTGCCATCAAAGAACAGGGGGATGAAAAACTGTTTTTT | CAIKEQGDEKLFF | TRBV10-3 | TRBD1 | few | TRBJ1-4
TGCGCCAGCAGCGTTGACAGGGTGTTGAGCGAGCAGTACTTC | CASSVDRVLSEQYF | TRBV5-1 | TRBD1 | NA | TRBJ2-7
TGCAGTGCTGTACGGGACAGCGGAGCTGAAGCTTTCTTT | CSAVRDSGAEAFF | TRBV20-1 | TRBD1 | few | TRBJ1-1
TGTGCCAGCAAAGGCCACGGGGCCGGTTATGGCTACACCTTC | CASKGHGAGYGYTF | TRBV12-3/TRBV12-4 | NA | NA | TRBJ1-2
TGCAGTGCTAGAGACGGGGAAGGCACAGATACGCAGTATTTT | CSARDGEGTDTQYF | TRBV20-1 | NA | few | TRBJ2-3
TGTGCCAGCAGCTTAACCCCTGACGGACCCTTCGTCGGGGAGCTGTTTTTT | CASSLTPDGPFVGELFF | TRBV11-2 | NA | few | TRBJ2-2
TGCGCCAGCAGCTTGGGGGGGACTAGTCGCTACAATGAGCAGTTCTTC | CASSLGGTSRYNEQFF | TRBV5-1 | TRBD2 | few | TRBJ2-1
TGTGCCAGCAGCTTCGCCGGGACCGAGACCTCGCCCCTCCACTTT | CASSFAGTETSPLHF | TRBV7-9 | NA | few | TRBJ1-6
TGTGCCAGCAGGACTAGCGGAGACGGCAATGAGCAGTTCTTC | CASRTSGDGNEQFF | TRBV3-1 | TRBD2 | many | TRBJ2-1
TGTGCCAGCAGGGCGAGACAGGGGAATGAAGCTTTCTTT | CASRARQGNEAFF | TRBV12-3/TRBV12-4 | TRBD1 | NA | TRBJ1-1
TGCGCCAGCAGCCAAGAGAGGGGTCGAGAAAAACTGTTTTTT | CASSQERGREKLFF | TRBV4-1 | NA | many | TRBJ1-4
TGTGCCAGCAGTGACCGGGTTTCTGGCTACACCTTC | CASSDRVSGYTF | TRBV6-1 | NA | few | TRBJ1-2
TGCAGCGTTGTGGGGGAGGGCACTGAAGCTTTCTTT | CSVVGEGTEAFF | TRBV29-1 | NA | NA | TRBJ1-1
TGTGCCAGCAGTGATTCAAGGGCATACACCTTC | CASSDSRAYTF | TRBV2 | NA | few | TRBJ1-2
TGCAGTGCTAGAGATCCCCGCGGGCCAGCTAACACCGGGGAGCTGTTTTTT | CSARDPRGPANTGELFF | TRBV20-1 | NA | NA | TRBJ2-2
TGTGCCAGCAGCTCCCCGGAGGGGTTCCGGAACACTGAAGCTTTCTTT | CASSSPEGFRNTEAFF | TRBV12-3/TRBV12-4 | NA | few | TRBJ1-1
TGTGCCAGAAGCTCTCAGACAGGGGGTTGGTATGGCTACACCTTC | CARSSQTGGWYGYTF | TRBV7-2 | TRBD1 | NA | TRBJ1-2
TGTGCCAGCAGTTTATCCTACCGGGACCAGGAGACCCAGTACTTC | CASSLSYRDQETQYF | TRBV27 | NA | NA | TRBJ2-5
TGCGCCAGCTACTCGGGAGGGCCCTCAGAGACCCAGTACTTC | CASYSGGPSETQYF | TRBV5-1 | TRBD2 | NA | TRBJ2-5
TGTGCCAGCAGCGTAGCGGGGGGTCCTCTCACAGATAAGCAGTATTTT | CASSVAGGPLTDKQYF | TRBV7-2 | TRBD2 | NA | TRBJ2-3
TGTGCCAGCAGTCGAGCGGGCGCCTTTCGAGAGCAGTTCTTC | CASSRAGAFREQFF | TRBV14 | NA | many | TRBJ2-1